The rows below give T cell receptor beta chains drawn from one sample of a study of blood T cell repertoires in COVID-19. The table came from immunoSEQ multiplex PCR; TCRdb's copy has only in-frame clones and leaves some out. The sample has a few hundred thousand clones, roughly 77% seen once. Source material: peripheral blood. The receptors come from a human donor with acute or convalescent COVID-19. The donor label of this sample is uncertain. CDR3s include the opening cysteine and the closing phenylalanine or tryptophan. The order of the fields is D gene, clone size, J gene, CDR3 length, V gene, CDR3 DNA, CDR3 protein. A D gene is named only where the DNA matches it firmly. The size field is filled for only some rows; it gives once, few, many or a size class.

>NA|NA|TRBJ1-1|13|TRBV18
TGTGCCAGCTCAGAGCGTGGGTCCACTTTGCCTAGGTTT
CASSERGSTLPRF
>NA|NA|TRBJ1-5|13|TRBV6-4
TGTGCCAGCAGTGACGAAGGGAGGGGGCCCCAGCATTTT
CASSDEGRGPQHF
>TRBD2|NA|TRBJ2-5|16|TRBV27
TGTGCCAGCAGTTTACGAGCGGGAGGTTTGCAAGAGACCCAGTACTTC
CASSLRAGGLQETQYF
>NA|NA|TRBJ2-5|14|TRBV18
TGTGCCAGCTCACCACCTAGTCCCCTGGAGACCCAGTACTTC
CASSPPSPLETQYF
>TRBD1|NA|TRBJ2-5|13|TRBV29-1
TGCAGCGTTGAAGTTAACAGGGGGGAGACCCAGTACTTC
CSVEVNRGETQYF
>NA|NA|TRBJ2-3|15|TRBV7-9
TGTGCCAGCAGCTTAGACATACCACCCACAGATACGCAGTATTTT
CASSLDIPPTDTQYF
>NA|NA|TRBJ1-2|14|TRBV19
TGTGCCAGTAGTATGGCGGGGGCGAACTATGGCTACACCTTC
CASSMAGANYGYTF
>NA|NA|TRBJ1-6|15|TRBV6-1
TGTGCCAGCAGTGAAGCGGATAACAGGAATTCACCCCTCCACTTT
CASSEADNRNSPLHF
>TRBD1|NA|TRBJ1-4|17|TRBV18
TGTGCCAGCTCACCAAGCAGGAATAGGGGACAGGGTCAAAAACTGTTTTTT
CASSPSRNRGQGQKLFF
>TRBD1|once|TRBJ2-3|14|TRBV5-1
TGCGCCAGCAGCGAGGGACAGCGCACAGATACGCAGTATTTT
CASSEGQRTDTQYF
>TRBD1|once|TRBJ2-2|15|TRBV5-1
TGCGCCAGCAGCGGACAGGGGAAAAACACCGGGGAGCTGTTTTTT
CASSGQGKNTGELFF
>NA|few|TRBJ1-2|12|TRBV27
TGTGCCAGCAGTTTTATTGGGGGCGGCTACACCTTC
CASSFIGGGYTF
>TRBD2|NA|TRBJ2-5|15|TRBV6-5
TGTGCCAGCAGGCCGGGGGGTGGGCAACAAGAGACCCAGTACTTC
CASRPGGGQQETQYF
>TRBD2|NA|TRBJ2-1|15|TRBV30
TGTGCCTGGAGTGTAGGGCTAGCGGGAGTCCTTGAGCAGTTCTTC
CAWSVGLAGVLEQFF
>NA|NA|TRBJ1-6|14|TRBV5-5
TGTGCCAGCAGCTTGGCAGGCACGAATTCACCCCTCCACTTT
CASSLAGTNSPLHF
>TRBD2|NA|TRBJ2-2|15|TRBV7-9
TGTGCCAGCAGCTTCCAGGGAGGGAGCACCGGGGAGCTGTTTTTT
CASSFQGGSTGELFF
>TRBD2|NA|TRBJ2-5|16|TRBV15
TGTGCCACCAGCAGAGATGGGACTAGCTTAGTAGAGACCCAGTACTTC
CATSRDGTSLVETQYF
>NA|NA|TRBJ1-2|15|TRBV6-5
TGTGCCAGCAGTTCTTTACACCGGGACATCGGTGGCTACACCTTC
CASSSLHRDIGGYTF
>NA|NA|TRBJ1-5|15|TRBV5-5
TGTGCCAGCAGCTTGGTTGGAGGGCTCAATCAGCCCCAGCATTTT
CASSLVGGLNQPQHF
>TRBD2|NA|TRBJ2-5|16|TRBV20-1
TGCAGTGCTAGTTTCCCCGGGACTAGCGGGGGGAGGACCCAGTACTTC
CSASFPGTSGGRTQYF
>NA|NA|TRBJ1-2|15|TRBV5-4
TGTGCCAGCAACCTCCTTGGGAGGGGGACGAGAGGCTACACCTTC
CASNLLGRGTRGYTF
>TRBD2|NA|TRBJ2-7|16|TRBV28
TGTGCCAGCAGCAACCTAAGGACTAGCCTCACCTACGAGCAGTACTTC
CASSNLRTSLTYEQYF